These T cell receptor beta chains were read from a single sample in a study of blood T cell repertoires in COVID-19. Sequenced by immunoSEQ multiplex PCR; TCRdb stores in-frame clones only, minus some. The sample contains tens of thousands of clones, about 84% of which appear only once. The sequenced material came from peripheral blood. Source of these receptors: a human donor in a cohort sampled during active COVID-19. CDR3s include the opening cysteine and the closing phenylalanine or tryptophan. A D gene is named only where the DNA matches it firmly. Part of the rows lack a size; the others show once, few, many or a class for expanded clones.

V gene,D gene,J gene,clone size,CDR3 DNA,CDR3 protein
TRBV7-9,TRBD1,TRBJ1-4,NA,TGTGCCAGCAGCTCAACAGGGGGACGGGAAAAACTGTTTTTT,CASSSTGGREKLFF
TRBV5-1,TRBD1,TRBJ2-7,NA,TGCGCCAGCAGCTTGGCAGGGGGTCGCGAGCAGTACTTC,CASSLAGGREQYF
TRBV5-8,NA,TRBJ1-5,NA,TGTGCCAGCAGCTTGTGGCCCCCTCAGCCCCAGCATTTT,CASSLWPPQPQHF
TRBV25-1,TRBD1,TRBJ1-1,NA,TGTGCCAGCAACGACAGGGGCGGGTACACTGAAGCTTTCTTT,CASNDRGGYTEAFF
TRBV28,TRBD2,TRBJ2-5,NA,TGTGCCAGCAGTTTACTAGCGGGAGGGGTAGAGACCCAGTACTTC,CASSLLAGGVETQYF
TRBV18,TRBD2,TRBJ2-5,few,TGTGCCAGCTCACCGAGTTGGCTAGCGGGCGAAGAGACCCAGTACTTC,CASSPSWLAGEETQYF
TRBV3-1/TRBV3-2,TRBD2,TRBJ2-7,NA,TGTGCCAGCAGCCGGACTAGCCCATCCTACGAGCAGTACTTC,CASSRTSPSYEQYF
TRBV5-1,NA,TRBJ1-2,few,TGCGCCAGCAGCTTGGCGACAGACTATGGCTACACCTTC,CASSLATDYGYTF
TRBV24-1,TRBD2,TRBJ2-7,NA,TGTGCCATAACTAGCGGCCCCTCCTACGAGCAGTACTTC,CAITSGPSYEQYF
TRBV29-1,TRBD2,TRBJ2-5,NA,TGCAGCGGAGCTAAGCGGGAGGGCCAGGAGACCCAGTACTTC,CSGAKREGQETQYF
TRBV5-1,NA,TRBJ2-1,once,TGCGCCAGCAGCCCGTCGGGTCCGGACAATGAGCAGTTCTTC,CASSPSGPDNEQFF
TRBV5-8,NA,TRBJ2-1,NA,TGTGCCAGCAGCTTATCCTTTATCTCCTACAATGAGCAGTTCTTC,CASSLSFISYNEQFF
TRBV5-6,TRBD1,TRBJ1-4,NA,TGTGCCAGCACCTACGGGACAGGGGGCCGGAATGAAAAACTGTTTTTT,CASTYGTGGRNEKLFF
TRBV5-1,NA,TRBJ2-3,NA,TGCGCCAGCGGCGAGTTTCGTCCCGGACACTTGGATATTTTCACAGATACGCAGTATTTT,CASGEFRPGHLDIFTDTQYF
TRBV5-5,NA,TRBJ1-3,NA,TGTGCCAGCAGCCTGACCGGGGTTGGAAACACCATATATTTT,CASSLTGVGNTIYF
TRBV11-2,NA,TRBJ2-1,NA,TGTGCCAGCAGCCTTGAACGGGTCCGCAATGAGCAGTTCTTC,CASSLERVRNEQFF
TRBV5-6,TRBD2,TRBJ2-7,NA,TGTGCCAGCAGCTTGGTAGGTCTAGCGGCCTCCTACGAGCAGTACTTC,CASSLVGLAASYEQYF
TRBV5-4,NA,TRBJ1-1,NA,TGTGCCAGCAGCTCTGGGGGGGGGAGGAACACTGAAGCTTTCTTT,CASSSGGGRNTEAFF
TRBV4-2,TRBD1,TRBJ2-7,NA,TGTGCCAGCAGCCCGACAGGGGCAAGCTCCTACGAGCAGTACTTC,CASSPTGASSYEQYF
TRBV30,TRBD1,TRBJ2-1,NA,TGTGCCTGGAGTCTAGGGGTGGGACAGGGGGTCTTC,CAWSLGVGQGVF
TRBV5-1,NA,TRBJ2-2,NA,TGCGCCAGCAGCTTATCCCCGGGTACGAACACCGGGGAGCTGTTTTTT,CASSLSPGTNTGELFF
TRBV5-6,TRBD1,TRBJ1-6,NA,TGTGCCAGCAGCGTCGGACAGGGGGCTGATAATTCACCCCTCCACTTT,CASSVGQGADNSPLHF
TRBV7-9,NA,TRBJ1-3,NA,TGTGCCAGCAGCTTAGGAGGCCCAGAGACTGGAAACACCATATATTTT,CASSLGGPETGNTIYF
TRBV3-1/TRBV3-2,NA,TRBJ1-6,NA,TGTGCCAGCAGCCAAATAGATAATTCACCCCTCCACTTT,CASSQIDNSPLHF
TRBV30,TRBD1,TRBJ1-3,NA,TGTGCCTGGAGTCCCGGACAGGGGGGCATATATTTT,CAWSPGQGGIYF
TRBV5-5,NA,TRBJ1-3,NA,TGTGCCAGCAGCGAGACAGGAAGCTCTGGAAACACCATATATTTT,CASSETGSSGNTIYF
TRBV11-2,NA,TRBJ1-2,many,TGTGCCAGCAGCTTAGTACCTGGCTGGAGGTATGGCTACACCTTC,CASSLVPGWRYGYTF
TRBV30,NA,TRBJ2-6,few,TGTGCCTGGAGTTCAGACAGCTCTGGGGCCAACGTCCTGACTTTC,CAWSSDSSGANVLTF
TRBV10-3,NA,TRBJ1-1,NA,TGTGCCATCAAAGTAGATGCGGACACTGAAGCTTTCTTT,CAIKVDADTEAFF
TRBV5-3,TRBD2,TRBJ2-7,NA,TGTGCCAGAAGCTATTCCGGGACTACCGACGAGCAGTACTTC,CARSYSGTTDEQYF
TRBV2,TRBD1,TRBJ2-2,NA,TGTGCCAGCAAGCCCGGGACAGGCGACACCGGGGAGCTGTTTTTT,CASKPGTGDTGELFF
TRBV20-1,NA,TRBJ2-1,many,TGCAGTGCCGTTAGCGGTAGTGAGCAGTTCTTC,CSAVSGSEQFF
TRBV19,TRBD1,TRBJ1-1,NA,TGTGCCAGTAGTAGGGGGACAGGGGCCCTCACTGAAGCTTTCTTT,CASSRGTGALTEAFF
TRBV5-8,TRBD2,TRBJ2-1,NA,TGTGCCAGCAGCTTGCAGGCGGGAGAGGAGTTCTTC,CASSLQAGEEFF
TRBV30,NA,TRBJ1-2,NA,TGTGCCTGGAGTGTAACAGGGCAAGGTGGCTACACCTTC,CAWSVTGQGGYTF
TRBV5-4,NA,TRBJ2-1,NA,TGTGCCAGCAGCTTCGGGACTCAAAATGAGCAGTTCTTC,CASSFGTQNEQFF